A single sample is the source of the 7 T cell receptor beta chains below, sequenced in a study of blood T cell repertoires in COVID-19. Method: immunoSEQ multiplex PCR; TCRdb's copy keeps in-frame clones and lacks some. The sample shows fewer than 70,000 clones, around 78% of them seen only once. The material sequenced was peripheral blood. The source of these receptors is a human donor in a cohort sampled during active COVID-19.

The gene calls are TRBV7-9 and TRBJ2-7; the match to TRBD1 covers 10 bases. Trimming cost V 4 bases and J 2 bases; bases outside gene matches: 5. This CDR3 region has 15 residues. Germline CDR1 reads SEHNR; CDR2 reads FQNEAQ (reference sequence). CDR3 DNA sequence: TGTGCCAGCAGCTCCGGACAGGGGGGCACCTACGAGCAGTACTTC. Its translation is CASSSGQGGTYEQYF.

This clone was recorded only once. CDR3 DNA sequence: TGTGCCAGCAGCGGAGGACAAACTTACGAGCAGTACTTC. The encoded protein is CASSGGQTYEQYF. This chain links TRBV9 with TRBJ2-7, with D tentatively TRBD1 (5 bases). Deletions cut 3 bases from V and 4 bases from J, with 11 bases between. The CDR3 spans 13 residues. Germline CDR1 and CDR2: SGDLS and YYNGEE. Filled out from reference TRBV9 and TRBJ2-7, the complete variable domain reads DSGVTQTPKHLITATGQRVTLRCSPRSGDLSVYWYQQSLDQGLQFLIQYYNGEERAKGNILERFSAQQFPDLHSELNLSSLELGDSALYFCASSGGQTYEQYFGPGTRLTVT.

This clone showed up just a few times. This rearrangement joins TRBV2 to TRBJ2-7; tentative D call: TRBD1 (5 bases). The V and J ends lost 0 bases and 2 bases respectively, with 11 bases between them. The length of the CDR3 is 15 residues. Germline V gene data show CDR1 as SNHLY and CDR2 as FYNNEI. CDR3 DNA sequence: TGTGCCAGCAGTGAAGCGAGACAGAATCCCTACGAGCAGTACTTC. It encodes CASSEARQNPYEQYF.

The rearrangement links TRBV4-1 to TRBJ2-7; weak D call: TRBD2 (7 bases). V was trimmed by 0 bases and J by 6 bases, leaving 15 bases between them. CDR3 length: 15 amino acids. Germline V gene data show CDR1 as MGHRA and CDR2 as YSYEKL. The CDR3 DNA reads TGCGCCAGCAGCCAAGATCATAGGGGGAGGGGCGAGCAGTACTTC. Translating gives CASSQDHRGRGEQYF.

This clone was picked up one time. The V gene is TRBV2, the J gene TRBJ2-7; 8 bases line up with TRBD2. The length of the CDR3 is 17 residues. Germline V gives CDR1 SNHLY, CDR2 FYNNEI. The ends lost 2 bases at V and 6 bases at J; junction bases unmatched: 15. CDR3 residues: CASSERGARAGGGEQYF. The CDR3 coding sequence is TGTGCCAGCAGTGAACGGGGGGCAAGGGCGGGAGGCGGCGAGCAGTACTTC. The whole variable domain, filled in from reference TRBV2 and TRBJ2-7, reads EPEVTQTPSHQVTQMGQEVILRCVPISNHLYFYWYRQILGQKVEFLVSFYNNEISEKSEIFDDQFSVERPDGSNFTLKIRSTKLEDSAMYFCASSERGARAGGGEQYFGPGTRLTVT.

The DNA for the CDR3 is TGTGCCACCAGTGCCACCCGGGACAGGGAATCCCTTGGCAATCAGCCCCAGCATTTT. Translating it yields CATSATRDRESLGNQPQHF. The chain uses TRBV24-1 and TRBJ1-5; 9 bases agree with TRBD1. Germline trimming cut 5 bases from V and 2 bases from J; bases unmatched to any gene: 15. The CDR3 totals 19 residues. Germline V gene lookup returns CDR1 KGHDR and CDR2 SFDVKD.

The chain uses TRBV6-2 or TRBV6-3 and TRBJ1-2, with D unresolved. Germline lookup yields CDR1 MNHEY and CDR2 SVGEGT. V shed 6 bases and J shed 4 bases, with 18 bases lying between them. The CDR3 consists of 15 residues. CDR3 in DNA: TGTGCCAGCAGCGTTTCATCCGGGTCACTCTATGGCTACACCTTC. Translated, it gives CASSVSSGSLYGYTF.